The present TCR beta chain was sequenced within a study of long-term antiretroviral therapy in people with HIV. General study points: Every time point showed a repertoire led by clones expanded before ART. The study found that diversity rose after ART but stayed below transplant donor controls.

Germline V gene lookup returns CDR1 SGHTA and CDR2 FQGNSA. CDR3 length: 15 amino acids. Trimming cost V 4 bases and J 2 bases; bases outside gene matches: 6. The run of the v3.0 immunoSEQ assay was at survey level. TCRdb keeps only in-frame clones here, not all; method: immunoSEQ multiplex PCR. The table shows about 48,000 clones, with roughly four fifths occurring only once. As concerns this clone: What it binds is not known.

Every specimen held between roughly 0.85-11 million cryopreserved PBMC. These were thawed and washed before DNA extraction. The receptor was isolated from a woman younger than 35 with HIV. The chain joins TRBV7-2 to TRBJ2-5; TRBD2 aligns across 8 bases. The sample here was unsorted PBMCs, taken 0.8 years after starting antiretroviral therapy. The CDR3 sequence is CASSSPGLGQETQYF. In nucleotides, the CDR3 is TGTGCCAGCAGCTCACCGGGACTAGGGCAAGAGACCCAGTACTTC.